The 3 T cell receptor beta chains reported below all come from one sample, sequenced in a study of T cells in tumors and immune-related adverse events. TCRdb's table, derived via immunoSEQ multiplex PCR, lists solely in-frame clones and lacks some. This sample has 5,100 or so clones, with about 61% found just once. The specimen was gut tissue, collected from a patient treated with anti-PD-1 therapy. These receptors were collected from a female donor with metastatic renal cell carcinoma.

The CDR3 here is CASSEQGFISSYEQYF. The CDR3 DNA reads as TGTGCCAGCAGTGAGCAGGGTTTTATATCCTCCTACGAGCAGTACTTC. The J gene is TRBJ2-7, the V gene TRBV6-1; possibly TRBD1 for D (5 bases). Per the germline V gene, CDR1 is MNHNS and CDR2 is SASEGT. The CDR3 runs 16 residues. V dropped 3 bases and J dropped 0 bases, with 15 bases sitting between them.

The V call is TRBV28, the J call TRBJ1-1, with D hard to call. V lost 3 bases to trimming and J lost 4 bases, with 12 bases between them. Germline loops: CDR1 MDHEN, CDR2 SYDVKM. The CDR3 totals 14 residues. For the CDR3, the DNA is TGTGCCAGCAGTTTCCCGTCCCGGGGCACTGAAGCTTTCTTT. This sequence encodes CASSFPSRGTEAFF.

The chain couples TRBV19 to TRBJ1-5, with D perhaps matching TRBD1 (5 bases). V was trimmed by 8 bases and J by 7 bases, leaving 15 bases between them. Germline-derived CDR1 and CDR2 are LNHDA and SQIVND (reference sequence). CDR3 length equals 13 residues. The DNA of the CDR3 is TGTGCCAGTGCTTCCAACCGGGACCAGCCCCAGCATTTT. Its protein is CASASNRDQPQHF.